This T cell receptor beta chain appears in the sequencing data of a study of CD8+ T cells in alopecia areata. Lesional scalp tissue (obtained by punch biopsy) and peripheral blood were collected from alopecia areata patients. PBMC-derived CD4+ and CD8+ T cells were sorted. This CDR3 spans 15 amino acids. V lost 3 bases and J lost 2, with 12 bases in between. Germline loops: CDR1 SGHTA, CDR2 FQGNSA. cDNA serving as the sequencing template came from extracted, reverse transcribed RNA. Sequencing used immunoSEQ multiplex PCR; TCRdb keeps in-frame clones, though not all of them. Of about 150,000 clones in the sample, roughly 64% are singletons; the top ten hold about 6.8%. This clone was detected only once. The antigen is undetermined. Study results and caveats: Besides other cells, scalp samples also yield sequences of resident alphabeta T cells from normal skin.

The source of this sequence is a human donor with alopecia areata. The gene calls are TRBV7-2 and TRBJ2-3; a possible D gene is TRBD2 (5 bases). The specimen was CD4+ T cells sorted from blood, collected at week 0. CDR3 coding DNA: TGTGCCAGCAGCTTGTCGGGATACAACACAGATACGCAGTATTTT. It yields the protein CASSLSGYNTDTQYF.